The source of this T cell receptor beta chain is a study of blood T cell repertoires in COVID-19 (dated by TCRdb to 2020 to 2022). General notes on the study: Collaborator samples came from the United States, Italy and Spain and covered acute and convalescent phases of COVID-19. The prospective study material was composed of cDNA or gDNA derived from T cells, B-cell-depleted T cells, or PBMCs. Subjects who had been exposed to COVID-19, were actively infected with it, or had recovered from it provided the deeply sampled blood TCRbeta repertoires that made up the dataset. The repertoires were released in a freely available public database meant as a resource for research on the immune response to SARS-CoV-2. Samples came from the ongoing ImmuneRACE study (first 160 participants) plus 1,254 subjects from 6 global collaborators. Sample metadata almost always included a de-identified subject ID, COVID-19 status, age in years and sex. HLA class I and class II types, where available, came from metadata supplied by the sample provider rather than from assay-based typing.

Study-wide conclusions, independent of this receptor: Clinical and demographic metadata were provided uncurated, with the amount varying by source and participant.

TCRbeta CDR3 regions were amplified from genomic DNA using the immunoSEQ Assay, a bias-controlled multiplex PCR. In the paper's pipeline: The number of nucleated cells in each sample was estimated from the amplification of reference gene primers within the assay. Sequence reads were collapsed and filtered to measure the absolute abundance of every unique TCRbeta CDR3 rearrangement. Productive Simpson clonality was computed per sample as the square root of Simpson's diversity index over productive rearrangements. TCRdb limited this immuneACCESS table to in-frame rearrangements with V and J called. A share of clones is missing; checked studies link under half to unresolved V genes, and the rest is unexplained. The V and J calls and clone size were taken over from that table, and D and trimming were inferred from the DNA. The sample contains approximately 350,000 clones, 85% to 90% of them found a single time. The leading ten clones occupy more than 0.8% of the sample.

Comment on this clone: The specificity of this receptor is unknown. Base qualities are not recorded, but no much larger clone differs from it by a single base.

CDR1 and CDR2 were assigned from the germline V gene as MGHRA and YSYEKL. V and J are trimmed by 5 bases and 4 bases, and the gene matches miss 12 bases of the junction. The CDR3 numbers 16 residues from cysteine through phenylalanine. Only the CDR3 region is kept as DNA, spanning 48 bases read in frame from base 1. Enrolling through a virtual design, the prospective study's participants ranged in age from roughly 18 to 95 years and lived across 24 United States geographic areas. In the prospective study, cohorts were assigned on the basis of participant-reported clinical history obtained from a screening survey and a study questionnaire. For ImmuneRACE Cohort 3, a participant was defined as recovered based on two consecutive negative NP/OP PCR tests, clearance by a healthcare professional, or resolution of symptoms. In the prospective study, mobile phlebotomists collected whole blood, serum and a nasopharyngeal or oropharyngeal swab from each participant. Participants in the prospective study had the option to provide additional blood draws and questionnaires over an approximately 2-month period. Before DNA extraction, prospective study blood samples were shipped either frozen or at room temperature.

The receptor chain draws on TRBV4-1 and TRBJ1-2; 8 bases in between match TRBD1. Sequenced material: PBMCs or T cells enriched from blood (not recorded which). This clonotype was obtained from a man aged 18 to 29 who had recovered from COVID-19. The CDR3 reads as follows: CASSYRARGRLYGYTF. The sequenced DNA is TGCGCCAGCAGCTACCGAGCCAGGGGGCGCCTCTATGGCTACACCTTC.